These 22 T cell receptor beta chains originate from one sample sequenced in a study of T-cell reconstitution after alpha-beta-depleted transplantation in children. TCRbeta library construction was performed incorporating unique molecular identifiers. TCRdb analysed the PCR reads with MiXCR anew, one entry per CDR3 protein. The sample lists around 680,000 distinct CDR3 sequences; roughly 17% were seen once. Sample: PBMCs from the stem cell graft donor, taken from the stem cell graft. The source is a human donor who donated a stem cell graft to a child with acute myeloid leukemia.

This clonotype has ten or more counts. The chain joins TRBV9 to TRBJ2-3; D is perhaps TRBD2 (5 bases). Trimming removed 1 base at V and 3 bases at J, with 6 bases between. The germline V gene has CDR1 SGDLS and CDR2 YYNGEE. This CDR3 region has 13 residues. The CDR3: CASSVRGTDTQYF. The CDR3 coding sequence is TGTGCCAGCAGCGTAAGAGGGACAGATACGCAGTATTTT. Filled out from reference TRBV9 and TRBJ2-3, the complete variable domain reads DSGVTQTPKHLITATGQRVTLRCSPRSGDLSVYWYQQSLDQGLQFLIQYYNGEERAKGNILERFSAQQFPDLHSELNLSSLELGDSALYFCASSVRGTDTQYFGPGTRLTVL.

The chain has TRBV20-1 and TRBJ2-1; 8 positions agree with TRBD1. Unmatched junction bases numbered 9, after V lost 2 bases and J lost 3 bases. Germline loops: CDR1 DFQATT, CDR2 SNEGSKA (reference sequence). This CDR3 contains 16 residues. The CDR3 spells CSARPQGAQLYNEQFF. The CDR3 DNA follows: TGCAGTGCTAGACCTCAGGGGGCTCAACTCTACAATGAGCAGTTCTTC.

The rearrangement uses TRBV5-1 and TRBJ2-1; TRBD2 matches 11 bases. Per germline, CDR1 SGHRS and CDR2 YFSETQ. CDR3 size: 16 residues. Germline trimming cut 2 bases from V and 4 bases from J; bases unmatched to any gene: 5. In DNA, the CDR3 is TGCGCCAGCAGCTTTAGCGGGGGGGCTATTTACAATGAGCAGTTCTTC. It encodes CASSFSGGAIYNEQFF.

This clonotype has a count of ten or more. The chain carries TRBV20-1 and TRBJ1-5; unclear D gene. The germline CDR1 and CDR2 sequences are DFQATT and SNEGSKA (reference sequence). Deletions cut 0 bases from V and 1 base from J, with 10 bases between. The CDR3 length is 15 residues. The CDR3 protein is CSAREGSRSNQPQHF. CDR3 nucleotide sequence: TGCAGTGCTAGAGAGGGATCCCGGAGCAATCAGCCCCAGCATTTT.

This clonotype occurred many times. In DNA form, the CDR3 reads TGCGCCAGCAGTTTAGCGGGAGGGGTGGACCAGCCCCAGCATTTT. Its translation is CASSLAGGVDQPQHF. V usage is TRBV5-1 and J usage is TRBJ1-5; D perhaps matches TRBD1 (5 bases). The V end was cut by 5 bases, the J end by 7 bases, with 19 bases between. CDR1 and CDR2 (germline): SGHRS, YFSETQ. This CDR3 is 15 amino acids long.

The chain employs TRBV7-2 and TRBJ1-5; TRBD1 agrees at 7 bases. This CDR3 spans 12 amino acids. V trimming: 6 bases; J trimming: 11 bases; junction bases outside the gene matches: 7. Germline loops: CDR1 SGHTA, CDR2 FQGNSA. CDR3 loop: CASSRPGGAQHF. The CDR3 region has the DNA TGTGCCAGCAGTCGTCCAGGGGGAGCCCAGCATTTT.

A single count supports this clonotype. V and J are TRBV7-2 and TRBJ2-7, with TRBD2 identical over 13 bases. The CDR3 length is 15 residues. Germline trimming cut 4 bases from V and 4 bases from J; bases unmatched to any gene: 4. The germline V gene encodes CDR1 SGHTA and CDR2 FQGNSA. CDR3 nucleotides: TGTGCCAGCAGCTCTACGGGACTAGCGGGGTACGAGCAGTACTTC. This sequence encodes CASSSTGLAGYEQYF.

This clonotype was found a few times. The chain couples TRBV12-5 to TRBJ2-4, with D tentatively TRBD2 (5 bases). This CDR3 spans 17 amino acids. Per germline, CDR1 LGHNT and CDR2 FRNRAP. V shed 0 bases and J shed 1 base, with 13 bases lying between them. The CDR3: CASGLVREGMAKNIQYF. Here the CDR3 DNA reads TGTGCTAGTGGTTTGGTACGTGAGGGAATGGCCAAAAACATTCAGTACTTC.

A few counts support this clonotype. The gene calls are TRBV7-9 and TRBJ2-3, with TRBD2 identical over 7 bases. Looked up from germline, CDR1 is SEHNR and CDR2 is FQNEAQ (reference sequence). V lost 10 bases, J lost 6 bases, and 10 bases stayed unmatched. This CDR3 region has 13 residues. The chain's CDR3 is CATRLAGTDTQYF. The CDR3 nucleotides read TGTGCCACCCGACTAGCCGGGACTGATACGCAGTATTTT.

DNA of the CDR3: TGTGCCACCAGTGATTTGCGGGAGGCGCAAGAGACCCAGTACTTC. Translation gives CATSDLREAQETQYF. The chain has TRBV24-1 and TRBJ2-5; 7 bases agree with TRBD2. CDR1 is KGHDR, CDR2 SFDVKD, per germline. V gave up 0 bases and J gave up 2 bases; unmatched junction bases: 2. The CDR3 is made up of 15 amino acids.

The CDR3 nucleotides are TGTGCCAGCAGTTTCGGGGGCTACGACCAGTACGTC. It codes for CASSFGGYDQYV. V usage is TRBV12-3 or TRBV12-4 and J usage is TRBJ2-7, with D perhaps matching TRBD1 or TRBD2 (6 bases each). The CDR3 spans 12 residues.

V and J are TRBV7-2 and TRBJ1-1; perhaps TRBD1 as D (5 bases). Trimming cost V 6 bases and J 6 bases, with 17 bases left between them. Germline loops: CDR1 SGHTA, CDR2 FQGNSA. The CDR3 length is 14 residues. The CDR3 sequence is CASRYPGDSAEAFF. The DNA of the CDR3 is TGTGCCAGCAGATATCCGGGGGATTCGGCTGAAGCTTTCTTT.

This clonotype was found many times. This sequence joins TRBV7-9 and TRBJ2-1; TRBD2 aligns across 9 bases. V dropped 1 base and J dropped 2; count of bases not matched to a gene: 0. CDR1 is SEHNR, CDR2 FQNEAQ, per germline (reference sequence). The CDR3 has 15 amino acids. The CDR3 loop is CASSLVAGAYNEQFF. As DNA, the CDR3 is TGTGCCAGCAGCTTAGTAGCGGGGGCCTACAATGAGCAGTTCTTC.

The chain links TRBV20-1 to TRBJ2-7; the match to TRBD1 covers 7 bases. V gave up 7 bases and J gave up 3 bases; unmatched junction bases: 9. Per germline, CDR1 DFQATT and CDR2 SNEGSKA (reference sequence). This CDR3 contains 13 residues. Here the CDR3 reads CSVSGTDFYEQYF. DNA for the CDR3: TGCAGTGTGTCCGGGACAGATTTCTACGAGCAGTACTTC.

The gene calls are TRBV12-5 and TRBJ2-7, with a tentative D call TRBD1 (6 bases). Per germline, CDR1 LGHNT and CDR2 FRNRAP. The CDR3 contains 15 residues. Trimming cost V 3 bases and J 6 bases, with 18 bases left between them. The CDR3 bases are TGTGCTAGTGGTTTCCACAGGGAAGGGGGACCCGAGCAGTACTTC. Amino acids: CASGFHREGGPEQYF.

This clonotype was seen a few times. This chain connects TRBV9 to TRBJ2-1, with unresolved D. Deletions cut 3 bases from V and 8 bases from J, with 12 bases between. CDR1 is SGDLS and CDR2 is YYNGEE in the germline V gene. The CDR3 is made up of 13 amino acids. The CDR3, as DNA: TGTGCCAGCAGCGGACTCTCGAGAGATGAGCAGTTCTTC. Amino acids: CASSGLSRDEQFF.

This clonotype has a handful of counts. V is TRBV7-2 and J is TRBJ1-4; 8 bases fit TRBD1. V was clipped by 6 bases and J by 6 bases; unmatched bases: 6. Germline V gene sequence: CDR1 SGHTA, CDR2 FQGNSA. The CDR3 spans 14 residues. CDR3 in amino acids: CASRFAGGDEKLFF. CDR3 nucleotide sequence: TGTGCCAGCAGGTTCGCAGGGGGCGATGAAAAACTGTTTTTT.

This clonotype was observed at least ten times. The genes are TRBV29-1 and TRBJ1-2; unclear D gene. V was cut by 4 bases and J by 4 bases, with 7 bases left in between. The CDR3 is 11 residues long. The germline V gene has CDR1 SQVTM and CDR2 ANQGSEA. The CDR3 loop reads CSVAIGYGYTF. CDR3 bases: TGCAGCGTTGCAATCGGCTATGGCTACACCTTC.

This clonotype occurred a few times. The chain couples TRBV6-5 to TRBJ2-4; TRBD2 is a possible D gene (6 bases). Germline CDR1 reads MNHEY; CDR2 reads SVGAGI. The CDR3 totals 17 residues. Trimming took off 0 bases at V and 0 bases at J, with 12 bases between the two ends. The DNA of the CDR3 is TGTGCCAGCAGTTACTCGGGAGGAGAGCTAGCCAAAAACATTCAGTACTTC. This sequence encodes CASSYSGGELAKNIQYF.

The V gene is TRBV12-3 or TRBV12-4, the J gene TRBJ2-3; 10 bases are a match to TRBD1. The trim removed 9 bases at V and 5 bases at J, leaving 11 bases unmatched. The CDR3 consists of 15 residues. For the CDR3, the DNA is TGTGCCAGTAGCTACCGGGACAGGGGTGGAGATACGCAGTATTTT. It translates to CASSYRDRGGDTQYF.

In its sample, this clonotype was seen many times. This chain links TRBV29-1 with TRBJ1-2; no definite D call. The V gene's germline CDR1 is SQVTM and CDR2 ANQGSEA. This CDR3 is 15 amino acids long. The V gene lost 0 bases and the J gene lost 0 bases, with 11 bases spanning the gap. The CDR3: CSVEDFQASNYGYTF. CDR3 bases: TGCAGCGTTGAAGATTTTCAGGCGTCTAACTATGGCTACACCTTC.

This clonotype was seen a handful of times. The J gene is TRBJ2-2, the V gene TRBV20-1, with TRBD2 identical over 12 bases. CDR1 and CDR2 (germline): DFQATT, SNEGSKA (reference sequence). The CDR3 is 16 amino acids. V dropped 7 bases and J dropped 6; count of bases not matched to a gene: 12. CDR3 region: CSVHTGASGGAGELFF. The CDR3 coding sequence is TGCAGTGTTCATACGGGGGCTAGCGGGGGGGCCGGGGAGCTGTTTTTT.